These T cell receptor beta chains were read from a single sample in a study of blood T cells in healthy people across ages. TCRdb passed the 5' RACE reads through MiXCR, listing each CDR3 protein once. The repertoire includes roughly 680,000 distinct CDR3 sequences, 20% to 25% of them detected once, and about 3.6% sits in the top ten. Sequencing was performed on blood. These receptors all come from a man between 65 and 79 years old in good health. The CDR3 runs from the conserved cysteine through the conserved F or W. The D gene is left open where the match is weak. Size is stated for part of the rows, as once, few or many counts, or as a class when the clone is expanded.

D gene	J gene	clone size	V gene	CDR3 protein	CDR3 DNA
NA	TRBJ2-3	few	TRBV9	CASSVTGTRVLDTQYF	TGTGCCAGCAGCGTGACCGGGACACGAGTGTTGGATACGCAGTATTTT
NA	TRBJ2-1	NA	TRBV29-1	CSVELQGFYEQFF	TGCAGCGTTGAACTTCAGGGGTTCTATGAGCAGTTCTTC
NA	TRBJ2-5	NA	TRBV7-2	CATVDRVVSGQETQYF	TGTGCCACCGTGGACAGGGTAGTTAGCGGGCAAGAGACCCAGTACTTC
NA	TRBJ2-7	NA	TRBV29-1	CSVEGERGEQYF	TGCAGCGTTGAGGGAGAGCGAGGCGAGCAGTACTTC
TRBD1	TRBJ2-7	NA	TRBV27	CASSSSWGTGVEQYF	TGTGCCAGCAGCTCATCATGGGGGACAGGGGTCGAGCAGTACTTC
TRBD2	TRBJ2-1	NA	TRBV6-2/TRBV6-3	CASSRLAGGTYNEQFF	TGTGCCAGCAGTCGCTTAGCGGGAGGCACCTACAATGAGCAGTTCTTC
NA	TRBJ1-4	few	TRBV12-3/TRBV12-4	CASSPQGTTNEKLFF	TGTGCCAGCAGTCCTCAGGGTACCACTAATGAAAAACTGTTTTTT
TRBD1	TRBJ1-4	NA	TRBV7-9	CASSLLTQGVYEKLFF	TGTGCCAGCAGCCTACTCACCCAGGGGGTGTACGAAAAACTGTTTTTT
TRBD2	TRBJ2-5	many	TRBV7-2	CASSPLGAGGGETQYF	TGTGCCAGCAGCCCTTTAGGGGCGGGAGGGGGAGAGACCCAGTACTTC
NA	TRBJ2-1	few	TRBV5-5	CASSFIQLGNERFF	TGTGCCAGCAGCTTTATACAGTTGGGCAATGAGCGGTTCTTC
NA	TRBJ1-4	NA	TRBV9	CASSVGKGGFEEKLFF	TGTGCCAGCAGCGTAGGAAAAGGAGGGTTTGAGGAAAAACTGTTTTTT
TRBD2	TRBJ2-3	NA	TRBV6-1	CASLGLAGGASTDTQYF	TGTGCCAGCCTGGGACTAGCGGGGGGGGCTAGCACAGATACGCAGTATTTT
TRBD2	TRBJ2-1	NA	TRBV6-5	CASAPRLAPHNEQFF	TGTGCCAGCGCGCCCAGACTAGCGCCCCACAATGAGCAGTTCTTC
NA	TRBJ2-1	many	TRBV12-3/TRBV12-4	CASSLAGVRNEQFF	TGTGCCAGCAGTTTAGCGGGAGTACGGAATGAGCAGTTCTTC